This T cell receptor (delta chain) was identified in a study of Vδ1+ human thymocytes. Study conclusions and caveats: Unlike peripheral blood Vdelta1+ controls, thymic delta-chain sequences included 20% to 25% Vdelta2 and few Vdelta3. In the thymus, TRG and TRD repertoires looked highly polyclonal with Gaussian CDR3 lengths.

CDR3 length equals 19 residues. Germline lookup yields CDR1 TSWWSYY and CDR2 QGS. V gave up 4 bases and J gave up 0 bases, with 24 bases separating them. After alphabeta T cell depletion, CD3+ Vdelta1+ Vdelta2- thymocytes were sorted. About this clone: Its target is not known.

RNA was extracted from the cells and then reverse transcribed. Pooled V-gene forward primers with one constant-region reverse primer generated the CDR3 amplicons by multiplex PCR. TCRdb re-called the multiplex PCR reads with CATT. Of roughly 76,000 delta-chain clones in the sample, more than 30% are singletons; the top ten hold under 0.3%. This clonotype originated in a boy under three years old who had congenital heart surgery. This chain joins TRDV1 and TRDJ1, with D perhaps TRDD3 (6 bases). The sequencing sample was made of Vdelta1+ gamma-delta thymocytes from the thymus. Noted subset: FACS-sorted CD3+ TCRalphabeta- TCRVdelta1+ TCRVdelta2- thymocytes. In DNA form, the CDR3 reads TGTGCTCTTGGGGCCCCTGGTATACCTTACTGGGAGGACACCGATAAACTCATCTTT. Its protein is CALGAPGIPYWEDTDKLIF.